This T cell receptor beta chain emerged from a study of blood T cell repertoires in COVID-19. The table came from immunoSEQ multiplex PCR; TCRdb's copy has only in-frame clones and leaves some out. Among about 150,000 clones listed, 76% were seen once. V lost 1 base and J 1 base, leaving 8 bases between the germline ends. Per germline, CDR1 SGHTA and CDR2 FQGNSA. This CDR3 is 15 amino acids long. The TCR was taken from a woman of 80 years or more with acute or convalescent COVID-19. The chain joins TRBV7-2 to TRBJ1-5; no firm D call. The specimen was peripheral blood. The CDR3 DNA sequence: TGTGCCAGCAGCTTAGATACCCTAAGCAATCAGCCCCAGCATTTT. Its protein is CASSLDTLSNQPQHF.